This record concerns one T cell receptor beta chain sequence. This record comes from a study of blood T cell repertoires in COVID-19. Study overall: Acute and convalescent COVID-19 specimens originated in the United States, Italy and Spain. Sample material is recorded as cDNA or gDNA derived from T cells, B-cell-depleted T cells, or PBMCs.

CDR3 length: 16 residues. Trimming took 4 bases from V and 0 from J, leaving 13 bases between them. Germline CDR1 is LGHNA and CDR2 is YSLEER. Original handling: Researchers report that nucleated cell counts were estimated from reference gene primer amplification. Clones were sequenced by immunoSEQ multiplex PCR, and TCRdb holds only the in-frame ones, with some missing. That table furnishes V, J and clone size, whereas the DNA furnished D and trimming. In the table there are approximately 400,000 clones, around 89% of which are singletons. Cohort 3 recovered donors had two negative PCRs, clearance, or symptom resolution.

The rearrangement links TRBV4-3 to TRBJ1-5; D is possibly TRBD1 (6 bases). The specimen was PBMCs or T cells enriched from blood (not recorded which). The clonotype comes from a woman between 18 and 30 years old who had recovered from COVID-19. The CDR3 sequence: CASSPDRSDSNQPQHF. The DNA for the CDR3 is TGCGCCAGCAGCCCTGACAGGAGTGATAGCAATCAGCCCCAGCATTTT.